This TCR beta chain originates from a study of blood T cell repertoires in COVID-19. Original data processing: Amplification with reference gene primers provided the estimates of nucleated cell counts. Some clones are missing from TCRdb's copy, which holds only in-frame ones; the method was immunoSEQ multiplex PCR. V and J calls and clone size are given by that table; D and trimming were obtained from the DNA. The data hold 170,000 or so clones, with around nine tenths observed a single time. V was shortened by 1 base and J by 3 bases, with 8 bases between the two germline ends. In germline, CDR1 is SGHTA, CDR2 FQGNSA. The CDR3 contains 14 residues.

The rearrangement joins TRBV7-2 to TRBJ2-3; perhaps TRBD1 as D (5 bases). This TCR was sampled from a man in his forties or fifties with active or convalescent COVID-19. The sequenced sample consisted of peripheral blood. The DNA for the CDR3 is TGTGCCAGCAGCTTAGGACAGAAAACAGATACGCAGTATTTT. It codes for CASSLGQKTDTQYF.